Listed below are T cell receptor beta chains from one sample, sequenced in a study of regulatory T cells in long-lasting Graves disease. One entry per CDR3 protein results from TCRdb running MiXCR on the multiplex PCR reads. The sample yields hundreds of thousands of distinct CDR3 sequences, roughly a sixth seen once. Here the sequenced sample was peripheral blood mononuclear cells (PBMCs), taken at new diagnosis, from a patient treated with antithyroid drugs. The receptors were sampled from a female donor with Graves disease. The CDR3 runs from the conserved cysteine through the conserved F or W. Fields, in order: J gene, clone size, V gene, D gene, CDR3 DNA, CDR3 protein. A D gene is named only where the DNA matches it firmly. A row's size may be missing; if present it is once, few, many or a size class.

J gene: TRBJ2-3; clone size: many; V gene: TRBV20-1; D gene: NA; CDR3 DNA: TGCAGTGCTGCCCTGACTGGGGATACGCAGTATTTT; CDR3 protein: CSAALTGDTQYF
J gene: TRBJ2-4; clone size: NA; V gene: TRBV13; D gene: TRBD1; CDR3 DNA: TGTGCCAGCAGCTTAAGGACAGGGATTTTAGCCAAAAACATTCAGTACTTC; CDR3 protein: CASSLRTGILAKNIQYF
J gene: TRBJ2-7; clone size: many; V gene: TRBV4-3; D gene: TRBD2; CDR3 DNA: TGCGCCAGCAGCCAAGGACTAGCGGGAGGCCAACCCTACGAGCAGTACTTC; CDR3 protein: CASSQGLAGGQPYEQYF
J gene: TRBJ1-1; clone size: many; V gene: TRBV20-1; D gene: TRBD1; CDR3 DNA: TGCAGTGCTAGAAACCCACAGGGGAGAAACACTGAAGCTTTCTTT; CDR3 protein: CSARNPQGRNTEAFF
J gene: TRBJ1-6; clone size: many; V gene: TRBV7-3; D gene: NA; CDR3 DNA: TGTGCCAGCAGCTACGACGGGGATTTAAATTCACCCCTCCACTTT; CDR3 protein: CASSYDGDLNSPLHF
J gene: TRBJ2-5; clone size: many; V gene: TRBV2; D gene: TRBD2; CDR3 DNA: TGTGCCAGCAGGGAAAGGACTAGCGAGGGAGAGACCCAGTACTTC; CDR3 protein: CASRERTSEGETQYF
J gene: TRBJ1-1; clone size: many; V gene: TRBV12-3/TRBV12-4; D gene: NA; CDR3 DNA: TGTGCCAGCAGTTTTTTAGGATCTGAAGCTTTCTTT; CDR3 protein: CASSFLGSEAFF
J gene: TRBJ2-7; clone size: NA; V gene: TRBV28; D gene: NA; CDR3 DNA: TGTGCCAGCAGTTTTTCTCTCGAGCAGTACTTC; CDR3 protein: CASSFSLEQYF
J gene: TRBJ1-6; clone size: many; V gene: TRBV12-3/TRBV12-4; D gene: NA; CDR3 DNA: TGTGCCAGCAGCACCCAAAATTCACCCCTCCACTTT; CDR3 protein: CASSTQNSPLHF
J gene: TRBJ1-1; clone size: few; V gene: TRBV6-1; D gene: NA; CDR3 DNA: TGTGCCAGCAGTCCCTCGGTGAACACTGAAGCTTTCTTT; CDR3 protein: CASSPSVNTEAFF
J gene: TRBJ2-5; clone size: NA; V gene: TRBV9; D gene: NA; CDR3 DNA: TGTGCCAGCAGCGCAGAGGCCGAGGGAGACGAGACCCAGTACTTC; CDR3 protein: CASSAEAEGDETQYF
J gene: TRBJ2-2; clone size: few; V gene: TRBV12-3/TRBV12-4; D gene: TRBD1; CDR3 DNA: TGTGCCAGCAGGGGGGACAGGGACAAACTCGGGGAGCTGTTTTTT; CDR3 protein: CASRGDRDKLGELFF
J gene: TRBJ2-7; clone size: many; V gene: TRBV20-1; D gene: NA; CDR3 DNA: TGCAGTGCTTCAACCGGGATTAACTACGAGCAGTACTTC; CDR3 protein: CSASTGINYEQYF
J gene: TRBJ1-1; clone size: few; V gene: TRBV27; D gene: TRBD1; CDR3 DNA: TGTGCCAGCAGTTACAGGGGGCAAACTGAAGCTTTCTTT; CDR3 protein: CASSYRGQTEAFF
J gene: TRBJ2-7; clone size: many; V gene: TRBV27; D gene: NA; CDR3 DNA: TGTGCCAGCAGTTTAAGCGGCGGACGGGAGCAGTACTTC; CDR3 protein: CASSLSGGREQYF
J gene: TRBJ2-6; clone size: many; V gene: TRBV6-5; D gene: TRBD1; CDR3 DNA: TGTGCCAGCAGTTGGATAACAGGGGGCTCTGGGGCCAACGTCCTGACTTTC; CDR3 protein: CASSWITGGSGANVLTF
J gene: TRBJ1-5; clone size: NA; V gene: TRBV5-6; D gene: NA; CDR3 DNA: TGTGCCAGCAGCTTGGGAGGGTTGCGGGGCAATCAGCCCCAGCATTTT; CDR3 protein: CASSLGGLRGNQPQHF
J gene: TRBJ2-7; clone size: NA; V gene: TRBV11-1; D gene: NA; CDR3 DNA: TGTGCCAGCAGCACCTCGGCGGGTTCCTACGAGCAGTACTTC; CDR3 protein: CASSTSAGSYEQYF
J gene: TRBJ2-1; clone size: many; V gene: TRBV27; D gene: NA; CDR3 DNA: TGTGCCAGCACGGACAAGGACAATGAGCAGTCCTTC; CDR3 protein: CASTDKDNEQSF
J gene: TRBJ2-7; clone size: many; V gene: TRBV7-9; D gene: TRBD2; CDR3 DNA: TGTGCCAGCAGCTTAGGACTAGCGGGAGTCGAGCAGTACTTC; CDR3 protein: CASSLGLAGVEQYF
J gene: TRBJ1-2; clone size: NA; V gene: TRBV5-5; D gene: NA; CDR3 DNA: TGTGCCAGCAGCGACGGGACCGCCGCTTTGTTTTATGGCTACACCTTC; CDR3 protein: CASSDGTAALFYGYTF
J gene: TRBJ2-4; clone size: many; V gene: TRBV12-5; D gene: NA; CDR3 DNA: TGTGCTAGTGGGATTTGGGGGGCCAAAAACATTCAGTACTTC; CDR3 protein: CASGIWGAKNIQYF
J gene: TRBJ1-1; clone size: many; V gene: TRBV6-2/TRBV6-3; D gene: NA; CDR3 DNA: TGTGTCTCCACTGATCACCGTACGTCCTTGAACACTGAAGCTTTCTTT; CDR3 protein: CVSTDHRTSLNTEAFF
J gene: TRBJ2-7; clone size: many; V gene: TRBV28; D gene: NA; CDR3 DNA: TGTGCCAGCAGGAAAGGGCCTCTCAGCGAGCAGTACTTC; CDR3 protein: CASRKGPLSEQYF
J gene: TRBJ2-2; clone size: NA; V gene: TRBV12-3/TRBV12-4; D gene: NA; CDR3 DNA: TGTGCCAGCAGTTTAAGACGGGGAAACACCGGGGAGCTGTTTTTT; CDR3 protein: CASSLRRGNTGELFF
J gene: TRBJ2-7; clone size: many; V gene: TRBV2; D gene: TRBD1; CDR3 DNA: TGTGCCAGCAGTGAATTGTTGTGGACAGGCAGACTTTACGAGCAGTACTTC; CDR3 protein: CASSELLWTGRLYEQYF
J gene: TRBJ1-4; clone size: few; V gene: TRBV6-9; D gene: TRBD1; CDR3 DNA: TGTGCCAGCAGTTACCGAACAGGGGGTACGGGTGAAAAACTGTTTTTT; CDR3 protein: CASSYRTGGTGEKLFF
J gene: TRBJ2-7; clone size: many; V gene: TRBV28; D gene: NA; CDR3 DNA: TGTGCCAGCAGTTTTCAGGGGTTCTACGAGCAGTACTTC; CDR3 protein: CASSFQGFYEQYF
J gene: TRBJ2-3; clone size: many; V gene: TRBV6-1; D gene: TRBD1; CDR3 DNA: TGTGCCAGCAGTAACAGGGGTTCTACAGATACGCAGTATTTT; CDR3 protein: CASSNRGSTDTQYF
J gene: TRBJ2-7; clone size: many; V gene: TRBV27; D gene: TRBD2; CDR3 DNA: TGTGCCAGCAGTTTTGCCAGCGGGAGATACGAGCAGTACTTC; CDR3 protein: CASSFASGRYEQYF
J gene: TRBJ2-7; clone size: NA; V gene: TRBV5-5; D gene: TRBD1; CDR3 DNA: TGTGCCAGCAGGGCCCGCGGGGACAGGAGCTCCTACGAGCAGTACTTC; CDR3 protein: CASRARGDRSSYEQYF
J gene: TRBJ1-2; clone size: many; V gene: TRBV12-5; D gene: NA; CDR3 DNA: TGTGCTAGTGGTTTGGTAATTTCGAGACCCGGGACTGGGGACTATGGCTACACCTTC; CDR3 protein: CASGLVISRPGTGDYGYTF
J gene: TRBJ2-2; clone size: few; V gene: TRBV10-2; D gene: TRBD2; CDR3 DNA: TGCGCCAGCACTACTAGCGGGAACACCGGGGAGCTGTTTTTT; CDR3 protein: CASTTSGNTGELFF
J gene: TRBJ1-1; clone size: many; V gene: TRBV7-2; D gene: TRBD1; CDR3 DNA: TGTGCCAGCAGCCAAGGACAGGACTCCGGAATGGGCCCAGCTTTCTTT; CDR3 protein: CASSQGQDSGMGPAFF
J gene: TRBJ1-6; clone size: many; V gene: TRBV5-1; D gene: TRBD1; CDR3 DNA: TGCGCCAGCAGCTTGTTACCCTACGGACAGGGGAATTCACCCCTCCACTTT; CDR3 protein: CASSLLPYGQGNSPLHF
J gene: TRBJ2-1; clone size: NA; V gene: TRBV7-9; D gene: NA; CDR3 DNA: TGTGCCAGCAGCTTATCAACAGCGGATGAGCAGTTCTTC; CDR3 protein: CASSLSTADEQFF